This T cell receptor beta chain is drawn from a study of long-term antiretroviral therapy in people with HIV. An immunoSEQ assay, version v3.0, was performed at survey level. Using immunoSEQ multiplex PCR, the repertoire was profiled, and TCRdb retains in-frame clones only, with some absent. The repertoire holds about 33,000 clones, with around three quarters as singletons. Points from the study as a whole: Post-ART diversity increased but stayed below transplant donor controls. ART adherence, viral resistance and therapy changes went unrecorded. Clones with expansion before ART led the repertoire at all time points.

Points on this clone: What it recognizes is unknown.

CDR1 is KGHSH, CDR2 LQKENI, per germline. The length of the CDR3 is 15 residues. The V end was cut by 1 base, the J end by 2 bases, with 6 bases between. The sequencing here drew on unsorted PBMCs, taken 2 years after starting antiretroviral therapy. The chain couples TRBV18 to TRBJ2-6, with D unresolved. The TCR sequence derives from a woman aged 50 to 60 with HIV. The CDR3 is CASSPRAAGANVLTF. DNA for the CDR3: TGTGCCAGCTCACCACGGGCAGCTGGGGCCAACGTCCTGACTTTC.